A single sample gave rise to the 26 T cell receptor beta chains below, sequenced in a study of blood T cell repertoires in COVID-19. Repertoires were generated with immunoSEQ multiplex PCR, while TCRdb's copy carries only in-frame clones and drops some. This table holds over 30,000 clones, just over 85% found once. Sequencing was carried out using peripheral blood. The receptors stem from a human donor in a cohort sampled during active COVID-19.

The V call is TRBV28, the J call TRBJ1-3, with a tentative D call TRBD1 (6 bases). V shed 5 bases and J shed 3 bases, with 14 bases lying between them. Per the germline V gene, CDR1 is MDHEN and CDR2 is SYDVKM. CDR3 length: 15 residues. CDR3 bases: TGTGCCAGCAGTACCCAGGGGATGGGTGGAAACACCATATATTTT. This codes for CASSTQGMGGNTIYF.

The J gene is TRBJ2-2, the V gene TRBV6-4; 9 nucleotides line up with TRBD1. The ends lost 5 bases at V and 8 bases at J; junction bases unmatched: 3. Per germline, CDR1 MRHNA and CDR2 SNTAGT. There are 13 residues in the CDR3. CDR3 loop: CASSTGGPGELFF. The CDR3 DNA follows: TGTGCCAGCAGTACAGGGGGCCCTGGGGAGCTGTTTTTT.

This clone was observed a single time. The rearrangement uses TRBV11-2 and TRBJ2-3; 8 bases are a match to TRBD1. CDR1 and CDR2 from the germline V gene are SGHAT and FQNNGV. The junction had 4 bases not matched to a gene; V was cut back by 4 bases and J by 10 bases. The CDR3 runs to 12 residues. CDR3 protein: CASSSRGPAQYF. CDR3 nucleotides: TGTGCCAGCAGCTCCAGGGGGCCGGCGCAGTATTTT.

The chain combines TRBV7-2 with TRBJ2-3; D unresolved. CDR3 length equals 15 residues. From germline, CDR1 is SGHTA and CDR2 FQGNSA. V lost 4 bases and J lost 4, with 15 bases in between. The CDR3 DNA follows: TGTGCCAGCAGCTCCCTAGGAACTTGGTCAGATACGCAGTATTTT. This gives the protein CASSSLGTWSDTQYF.

This clone has a handful of counts. The chain joins TRBV29-1 to TRBJ2-3, with TRBD2 matching over 7 bases. CDR3 size: 14 residues. V dropped 7 bases and J dropped 2; count of bases not matched to a gene: 9. The germline V gene encodes CDR1 SQVTM and CDR2 ANQGSEA. The CDR3 region has the DNA TGCAGCGCCGGGAGGTCAGGGACCACAGATACGCAGTATTTT. It translates to CSAGRSGTTDTQYF.

The CDR3 here is CASSGTGFGELFF. In nucleotides, the CDR3 is TGTGCCAGCAGCGGGACAGGGTTCGGGGAGCTGTTTTTT. V usage is TRBV5-5 and J usage is TRBJ2-2; TRBD1 matches 9 bases. This CDR3 has 13 amino acids. V trimming: 4 bases; J trimming: 7 bases; junction bases outside the gene matches: 2. CDR1 and CDR2 from the germline V gene are SGHKS and YYEKEE (reference sequence).

V gene TRBV4-1 combines with J gene TRBJ1-6; D is uncertain. Trimming took 0 bases from V and 0 from J, leaving 15 bases between them. The CDR3 runs 19 residues. CDR1 and CDR2 (germline): MGHRA, YSYEKL. The CDR3: CASSQDLGQVSSYNSPLHF. The CDR3 DNA is TGCGCCAGCAGCCAAGATTTGGGCCAGGTGAGCTCCTATAATTCACCCCTCCACTTT.

The V and J genes are TRBV28 and TRBJ2-7, with 7 bases aligning to TRBD1. Trimming at V came to 3 bases and at J to 2 bases, leaving 4 bases not matched to a gene. This CDR3 has 14 amino acids. Germline-derived CDR1 and CDR2 are MDHEN and SYDVKM. Here the CDR3 DNA reads TGTGCCAGCAGTTTGAGGCAGGGGGCCTACGAGCAGTACTTC. Protein sequence: CASSLRQGAYEQYF. Based on the CDR3 plus reference TRBV28 and TRBJ2-7, the full variable domain is DVKVTQSSRYLVKRTGEKVFLECVQDMDHENMFWYRQDPGLGLRLIYFSYDVKMKEKGDIPEGYSVSREKKERFSLILESASTNQTSMYLCASSLRQGAYEQYFGPGTRLTVT.

This sequence joins TRBV18 and TRBJ2-1; maybe TRBD1 (6 bases). The CDR3 length is 16 residues. Trimming took off 5 bases at V and 7 bases at J, with 21 bases between the two ends. The germline V gene encodes CDR1 KGHSH and CDR2 LQKENI. The CDR3 loop reads CASSASGVGRRNEQFF. CDR3 in DNA: TGTGCCAGCTCAGCGTCAGGGGTGGGCCGTCGGAATGAGCAGTTCTTC.

The chain carries TRBV20-1 and TRBJ2-7; possibly TRBD2 for D (5 bases). The CDR3 length is 11 residues. Germline V gene lookup returns CDR1 DFQATT and CDR2 SNEGSKA (reference sequence). With 5 bases removed from V and 4 bases from J, the gap between germline ends came to 9 bases. CDR3 amino acids: CSASPGYEQYF. DNA for the CDR3: TGCAGTGCTTCGCCGGGATACGAGCAGTACTTC.

This clone appeared a few times. The CDR3 coding sequence is TGTGCCAGCAGCGTAGGGCAGGGTAGCAATTCACCCCTCCACTTT. Protein: CASSVGQGSNSPLHF. This chain links TRBV9 with TRBJ1-6; tentatively, D is TRBD1 (5 bases). Germline lookup yields CDR1 SGDLS and CDR2 YYNGEE. V lost 0 bases, J lost 7 bases, and 11 bases lay in between. CDR3 length equals 15 residues.

J is TRBJ1-5 and V is TRBV23-1, with D tentatively TRBD1 (5 bases). TRBV23-1 belongs to the ORF category, with a function that is uncertain. The CDR3 contains 13 residues. Trimming took 4 bases from V and 6 from J, leaving 10 bases between them. The CDR3 region has the DNA TGCGCCAGCAGTCGACCAGGGTGTCAGCCCCAGCATTTT. Translating it yields CASSRPGCQPQHF.

The chain recombines TRBV6-5 with TRBJ2-5; tentatively, D is TRBD2 (7 bases). The CDR3 runs 16 residues. Germline CDR1 is MNHEY and CDR2 is SVGAGI. Trimming stripped 3 bases from V and 4 bases from J, with 18 bases between. The CDR3 bases are TGTGCCAGCAGTTATGGGAGGGGGTGGTATCGAGAGACCCAGTACTTC. It encodes CASSYGRGWYRETQYF.

V is TRBV18 and J is TRBJ2-7; 10 bases fit TRBD2. The CDR3 sequence is 15 residues long. V trimming: 0 bases; J trimming: 4 bases; junction bases outside the gene matches: 3. Germline loops: CDR1 KGHSH, CDR2 LQKENI. CDR3 DNA: TGTGCCAGCTCACCACCGTCTAGCGGGAGATACGAGCAGTACTTC. Amino acids: CASSPPSSGRYEQYF. The complete variable domain, with remaining parts taken from reference TRBV18 and TRBJ2-7, reads NAGVMQNPRHLVRRRGQEARLRCSPMKGHSHVYWYRQLPEEGLKFMVYLQKENIIDESGMPKERFSAEFPKEGPSILRIQQVVRGDSAAYFCASSPPSSGRYEQYFGPGTRLTVT.

This clone was found a few times. V usage is TRBV24-1 and J usage is TRBJ2-3; perhaps TRBD2 as D (6 bases). Germline CDR1 reads KGHDR; CDR2 reads SFDVKD. The CDR3 consists of 15 residues. V dropped 6 bases and J dropped 0 bases, with 12 bases sitting between them. In nucleotides, the CDR3 is TGTGCCACCAGTTCTCGCGGGATCAGCACAGATACGCAGTATTTT. Amino acids: CATSSRGISTDTQYF.

This rearrangement joins TRBV11-3 to TRBJ2-7, with D possibly TRBD1 on 6 matching bases. Germline V gene sequence: CDR1 SGHNT, CDR2 YENEEA. CDR3 length: 13 residues. V was shortened by 8 bases and J by 4 bases, with 15 bases between the two germline ends. The CDR3 DNA follows: TGTGCCAGCGCTAGTGGGGGCGGATACGAGCAGTACTTC. Translated, it gives CASASGGGYEQYF.

The J gene is TRBJ2-4, the V gene TRBV11-2; D unclear. Germline assignment: CDR1 SGHAT and CDR2 FQNNGV. Trimming took 0 bases from V and 6 from J, leaving 9 bases between them. CDR3 length: 14 residues. In DNA form, the CDR3 reads TGTGCCAGCAGCTTAGAACGTGCGAGAAACATTCAGTACTTC. Translation gives CASSLERARNIQYF.

V is TRBV7-9 and J is TRBJ2-5, with D hard to call. V lost 2 bases and J lost 4, with 5 bases in between. Looked up from germline, CDR1 is SEHNR and CDR2 is FQNEAQ (reference sequence). This CDR3 comprises 12 residues. The DNA for the CDR3 is TGTGCCAGCAGCTTACCAGGAGAGACCCAGTACTTC. Translated, it gives CASSLPGETQYF.

The chain employs TRBV20-1 and TRBJ2-2; maybe TRBD2 (6 bases). There are 15 residues in the CDR3. V was clipped by 3 bases and J by 6 bases, with 17 bases between them. Germline CDR1 and CDR2: DFQATT and SNEGSKA (reference sequence). CDR3 amino acids: CSASGGGINPGELFF. For the CDR3, the DNA is TGCAGTGCTAGTGGTGGCGGGATTAACCCCGGGGAGCTGTTTTTT.

V gene TRBV14 combines with J gene TRBJ2-5; tentatively, D is TRBD2 (5 bases). This CDR3 has 14 residues. The ends were cut back, 3 bases at V and 7 bases at J, with 15 bases in the middle. The germline gives CDR1 SGHDN, CDR2 FVKESK. The CDR3 sequence: CASSHPGAGGTQYF. CDR3 DNA sequence: TGTGCCAGCAGCCACCCCGGCGCCGGAGGGACCCAGTACTTC.

The chain employs TRBV3-1 (or the pseudogene TRBV3-2) and TRBJ1-6, with unresolved D. The CDR3 extends over 14 amino acids. Germline V gene data show CDR1 as LGHDT and CDR2 as YNNKEL (reference sequence). Trimming removed 7 bases at V and 6 bases at J, with 13 bases between. DNA of the CDR3: TGTGCCAGCACCGTGCGGGCCTCTAATTCACCCCTCCACTTT. This encodes CASTVRASNSPLHF.

This rearrangement joins TRBV6-4 to TRBJ2-3, with 11 nucleotides matching TRBD2. CDR1 and CDR2 (germline): MRHNA, SNTAGT. The J segment lost 1 base and the V segment lost 6 bases, leaving 6 bases of the junction unmatched. CDR3 length: 16 residues. The CDR3 DNA is TGTGCCAGCAGGGCGACTAGCGGGATTGGCACAGATACGCAGTATTTT. It specifies CASRATSGIGTDTQYF.

Concerning this clone: This likely comes from a read error, as the CDR3 has no conserved phenylalanine or tryptophan at its end. The limits of the CDR3 on the DNA are not certain, so only TCRdb's listed CDR3 is given. CDR3 sequence: CASTAPRGG. The genes are TRBV19 and TRBJ2-7; no DNA check was done on the table's D call, TRBD1. CDR1 is LNHDA, CDR2 SQIVND, per germline (reference sequence). Including both end residues, the CDR3 is 9 amino acids long.

The V and J genes are TRBV9 and TRBJ2-3; D is unresolved. Germline loops: CDR1 SGDLS, CDR2 YYNGEE. The V end was cut by 0 bases, the J end by 5 bases, with 10 bases between. This CDR3 is 14 amino acids long. The CDR3 sequence is CASSVAHGVDTQYF. The CDR3 DNA reads as TGTGCCAGCAGCGTAGCCCACGGAGTAGATACGCAGTATTTT.

The rearrangement joins TRBV27 to TRBJ2-5; TRBD1 agrees at 10 bases. Germline CDR1 MNHEY, CDR2 SMNVEV (reference sequence). CDR3 length equals 16 residues. Trimming at V came to 6 bases and at J to 5 bases, leaving 12 bases not matched to a gene. CDR3 DNA: TGTGCCAGCAGGGGACAGGGGAAGGTATCGTGGGAGACCCAGTACTTC. This gives the protein CASRGQGKVSWETQYF.

This chain links TRBV27 with TRBJ2-1; 7 positions agree with TRBD2. The germline CDR1 and CDR2 sequences are MNHEY and SMNVEV (reference sequence). V trimming: 6 bases; J trimming: 10 bases; junction bases outside the gene matches: 12. CDR3 length: 14 residues. The CDR3 DNA reads as TGTGCCAGCAGACACGGGGGGAAGCTTTGGGAGCAGTTCTTC. Translating it yields CASRHGGKLWEQFF.